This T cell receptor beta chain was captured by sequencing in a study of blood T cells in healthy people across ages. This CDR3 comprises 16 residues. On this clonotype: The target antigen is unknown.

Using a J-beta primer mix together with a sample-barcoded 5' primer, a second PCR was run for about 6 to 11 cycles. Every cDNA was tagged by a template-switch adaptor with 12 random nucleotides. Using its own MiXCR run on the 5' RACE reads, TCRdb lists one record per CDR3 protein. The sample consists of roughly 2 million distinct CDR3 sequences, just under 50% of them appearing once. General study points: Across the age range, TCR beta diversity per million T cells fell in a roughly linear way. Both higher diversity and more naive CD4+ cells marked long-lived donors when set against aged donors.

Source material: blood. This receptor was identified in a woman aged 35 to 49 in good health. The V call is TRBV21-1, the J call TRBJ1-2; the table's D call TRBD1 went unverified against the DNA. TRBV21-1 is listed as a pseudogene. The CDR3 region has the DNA TGTGCCAGCAGCACTCATTTACAGGGGGCAAACTATGGCTACACCTTC. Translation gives CASSTHLQGANYGYTF.